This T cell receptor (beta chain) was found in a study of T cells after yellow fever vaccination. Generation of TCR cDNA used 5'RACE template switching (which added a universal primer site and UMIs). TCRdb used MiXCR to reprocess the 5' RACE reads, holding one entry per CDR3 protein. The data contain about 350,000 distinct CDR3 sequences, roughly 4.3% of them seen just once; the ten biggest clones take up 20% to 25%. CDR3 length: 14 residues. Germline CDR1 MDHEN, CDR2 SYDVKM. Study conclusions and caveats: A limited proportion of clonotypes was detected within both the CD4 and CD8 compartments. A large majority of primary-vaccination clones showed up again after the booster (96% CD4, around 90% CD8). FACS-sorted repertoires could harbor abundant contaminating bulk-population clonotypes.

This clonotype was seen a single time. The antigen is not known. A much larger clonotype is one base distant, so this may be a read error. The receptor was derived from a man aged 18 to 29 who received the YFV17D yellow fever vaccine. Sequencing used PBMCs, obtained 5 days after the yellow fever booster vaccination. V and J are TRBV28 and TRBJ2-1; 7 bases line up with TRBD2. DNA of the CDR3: TGTGCCAGCCGGGGGGAGAGCTCCTACAATGAGCATTTCTTC. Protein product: CASRGESSYNEHFF.